What follows are 27 T cell receptor beta chains derived from one specimen sequenced in a study of technical replicates of blood from a handful of donors. Clones were sequenced by immunoSEQ multiplex PCR, and TCRdb holds only the in-frame ones, with some missing. The sample has some 71,000 clones, 95% to 97% seen once. Sequencing was done on a sample of T cells isolated from PBMCs. These receptors were taken from a human donor in good health.

CDR3 region: CASSRSGGLYEQYF. The CDR3 DNA reads as TGCGCCAGCAGCCGATCGGGAGGCCTGTACGAGCAGTACTTC. This rearrangement joins TRBV5-1 to TRBJ2-7; 7 bases line up with TRBD2. V was clipped by 4 bases and J by 4 bases; unmatched bases: 8. Germline V gene sequence: CDR1 SGHRS, CDR2 YFSETQ. CDR3 size: 14 residues. The whole variable domain, filled in from reference TRBV5-1 and TRBJ2-7, reads KAGVTQTPRYLIKTRGQQVTLSCSPISGHRSVSWYQQTPGQGLQFLFEYFSETQRNKGNFPGRFSGRQFSNSRSEMNVSTLELGDSALYLCASSRSGGLYEQYFGPGTRLTVT.

The V call is TRBV11-3, the J call TRBJ1-1; no clear D gene. V gave up 2 bases and J gave up 10 bases, with 11 bases separating them. The CDR3 extends over 12 amino acids. Germline CDR1 and CDR2: SGHNT and YENEEA. In DNA form, the CDR3 reads TGTGCCAGCAGCTTAAGAAGTGCGGTAGCTTTCTTT. It yields the protein CASSLRSAVAFF.

The rearrangement uses TRBV30 and TRBJ1-1; 8 bases are a match to TRBD1. Trimming removed 1 base from V and 4 bases from J; junction bases left unmatched: 17. CDR3 length equals 18 residues. Germline values: CDR1 GTSNPN, CDR2 SVGIG (reference sequence). The CDR3 loop is CAWSAKTGVYEGITEAFF. Here the CDR3 DNA reads TGTGCCTGGAGTGCCAAGACAGGGGTTTATGAGGGTATCACTGAAGCTTTCTTT.

This clone was recorded once. The V and J genes are TRBV7-6 and TRBJ2-1, with TRBD2 matching over 11 bases. Looked up from germline, CDR1 is SGHVS and CDR2 is FNYEAQ. There are 14 residues in the CDR3. The J segment lost 7 bases and the V segment lost 6 bases, leaving 5 bases of the junction unmatched. As DNA, the CDR3 is TGTGCCAGCAGTTTACTAGCGGGAGTTAATGAGCAGTTCTTC. It yields the protein CASSLLAGVNEQFF.

V usage is TRBV5-1 and J usage is TRBJ1-4, with TRBD1 identical over 8 bases. The J segment lost 8 bases and the V segment lost 0 bases, leaving 12 bases of the junction unmatched. The germline gives CDR1 SGHRS, CDR2 YFSETQ. The CDR3 is made up of 17 amino acids. CDR3 coding DNA: TGCGCCAGCAGCTTGGCCGTACAGGGGGGATCTGCCGAAAAACTGTTTTTT. As protein: CASSLAVQGGSAEKLFF.

The chain uses TRBV4-1 and TRBJ2-3, with 8 bases matching TRBD2. The CDR3 length is 17 residues. Germline lookup yields CDR1 MGHRA and CDR2 YSYEKL. Losses at the gene ends were 3 bases for V and 1 base for J; bases not matched to a gene: 9. This CDR3 is CASSHRAGALGTDTQYF. The CDR3 DNA is TGCGCCAGCAGCCATCGAGCGGGAGCCCTGGGCACAGATACGCAGTATTTT.

The rearrangement links TRBV10-2 to TRBJ1-2; D unclear. CDR1 and CDR2 from the germline V gene are WSHSY and SAAADI. V lost 1 base, J lost 8 bases, and 5 bases lay in between. The CDR3 covers 11 residues. The CDR3 region has the DNA TGCGCCAGCAGTGAGTTACAGGGCTACACCTTC. Encoded protein: CASSELQGYTF.

In DNA form, the CDR3 reads TGTGCCAGCAGTTTAGAAGGACTAGCGGGAACCCCGGTGTTCTTC. It translates to CASSLEGLAGTPVFF. This rearrangement joins TRBV27 to TRBJ2-1; TRBD2 matches 12 bases. Looked up from germline, CDR1 is MNHEY and CDR2 is SMNVEV (reference sequence). The CDR3 has 15 residues. The V segment lost 2 bases and the J segment 15 bases; nucleotides outside the gene matches: 11.

The chain has TRBV9 and TRBJ2-7; TRBD2 matches 8 bases. Trimming took 4 bases from V and 0 from J; bases not matched to a gene: 6. The CDR3 spans 15 residues. CDR1 and CDR2 (germline): SGDLS, YYNGEE. As DNA, the CDR3 is TGTGCCAGCAGCCCCGGACTAGCTCGCTCCTACGAGCAGTACTTC. Protein product: CASSPGLARSYEQYF.

This chain connects TRBV5-4 to TRBJ2-7; TRBD1 is a possible D gene (5 bases). The CDR3 is made up of 14 amino acids. The germline gives CDR1 SGHNT, CDR2 YYREEE (reference sequence). V was pared by 2 bases and J by 2 bases, with 11 bases between. CDR3 region: CASSLFDSAYEQYF. The CDR3 DNA is TGTGCCAGCAGCTTATTCGACAGCGCCTACGAGCAGTACTTC.

This chain joins TRBV7-6 and TRBJ2-1; 10 bases match TRBD1. CDR1 and CDR2 from the germline V gene are SGHVS and FNYEAQ. The CDR3 length is 16 residues. After removal of 1 base from V and 7 bases from J, the junction contained 7 bases not matched to a gene. This CDR3 is CASSLGPGQGSNEQFF. The CDR3 coding sequence is TGTGCCAGCAGCTTAGGACCGGGACAGGGGAGTAATGAGCAGTTCTTC.

This chain joins TRBV4-1 and TRBJ1-5; no definite D call. This CDR3 is 17 amino acids long. The V and J ends lost 4 bases and 6 bases respectively, with 22 bases between them. The germline V gene has CDR1 MGHRA and CDR2 YSYEKL. CDR3 in amino acids: CASSLHGPAGCPQPQHF. For the CDR3, the DNA is TGCGCCAGCAGCCTCCACGGGCCAGCGGGTTGTCCTCAGCCCCAGCATTTT.

This rearrangement joins TRBV6-4 to TRBJ2-5, with a possible D match to TRBD2 (6 bases). V was pared by 0 bases and J by 2 bases, with 16 bases between. There are 17 residues in the CDR3. The germline V gene has CDR1 MRHNA and CDR2 SNTAGT. The CDR3 loop is CASSDSGGERRQETQYF. In nucleotides, the CDR3 is TGTGCCAGCAGTGACTCGGGGGGTGAGCGGAGACAAGAGACCCAGTACTTC.

This rearrangement joins TRBV28 to TRBJ2-7; D gene ambiguous. The CDR3 totals 12 residues. The germline V and J ends were trimmed by 2 bases and 4 bases, with 6 bases remaining between them. In germline, CDR1 is MDHEN, CDR2 SYDVKM. The CDR3 reads CASSLAVYEQYF. CDR3 bases: TGTGCCAGCAGTTTAGCGGTTTACGAGCAGTACTTC.

This sequence joins TRBV6-1 and TRBJ2-6; D may be TRBD1 (6 bases). CDR3 length: 15 amino acids. V was cut by 6 bases and J by 2 bases, with 11 bases left in between. CDR1 MNHNS and CDR2 SASEGT come from the germline V gene. Here the CDR3 DNA reads TGTGCCAGCAGCGTCCAGGGGACTGGGGCCAACGTCCTGACTTTC. Protein product: CASSVQGTGANVLTF.

V and J are TRBV6-5 and TRBJ1-2, with 7 nucleotides matching TRBD1. V shed 6 bases and J 4 bases; nucleotides not matched to a gene: 8. The CDR3 is made up of 14 amino acids. Germline CDR1 and CDR2: MNHEY and SVGAGI. The CDR3 spells CASRRQGRSYGYTF. DNA for the CDR3: TGTGCCAGCAGAAGACAGGGTAGGAGCTATGGCTACACCTTC.

The chain couples TRBV5-1 to TRBJ2-7, with D unresolved. Trimming removed 4 bases at V and 2 bases at J, with 10 bases between. Germline V lookup: CDR1 SGHRS, CDR2 YFSETQ. CDR3 size: 13 residues. CDR3 amino acids: CASSNPPPYEQYF. The CDR3 coding sequence is TGCGCCAGCAGCAATCCTCCCCCCTACGAGCAGTACTTC.

This rearrangement joins TRBV6-5 to TRBJ2-1; 10 bases align to TRBD2. The germline gives CDR1 MNHEY, CDR2 SVGAGI. The CDR3 has 16 amino acids. Trimming at V came to 3 bases and at J to 8 bases, leaving 10 bases not matched to a gene. CDR3 sequence (DNA): TGTGCCAGCAGTTATTTGGGGACTAGCGAAACCCATGAGCAGTTCTTC. The encoded protein is CASSYLGTSETHEQFF.

The CDR3 is CASSQTSGSYEQYF. The CDR3 DNA reads TGTGCCAGCAGCCAAACTAGCGGCTCCTACGAGCAGTACTTC. The rearrangement uses TRBV16 and TRBJ2-7; 8 bases align to TRBD2. CDR3 length: 14 amino acids. Trimming cost V 2 bases and J 0 bases; bases outside gene matches: 0. CDR1 KGHSY and CDR2 FQNENV come from the germline V gene.

This clone was detected once. The rearrangement uses TRBV5-1 and TRBJ2-5; no clear D. Germline V lookup: CDR1 SGHRS, CDR2 YFSETQ. Deletions cut 0 bases from V and 2 bases from J, with 5 bases between. The CDR3 is 13 residues long. The CDR3 is CASSLGVQETQYF. The CDR3 DNA is TGCGCCAGCAGCTTGGGCGTGCAAGAGACCCAGTACTTC.

The CDR3 bases are TGCGCCAGCAGTCACTCCTGGAACACCGGGGAGCTGTTTTTT. Translating it yields CASSHSWNTGELFF. The chain employs TRBV5-1 and TRBJ2-2; D uncertain. Germline CDR1 SGHRS, CDR2 YFSETQ. V lost 5 bases to trimming and J lost 1 base, with 9 bases between them. This CDR3 comprises 14 residues. The full variable domain, with the rest looked up from reference TRBV5-1 and TRBJ2-2, is KAGVTQTPRYLIKTRGQQVTLSCSPISGHRSVSWYQQTPGQGLQFLFEYFSETQRNKGNFPGRFSGRQFSNSRSEMNVSTLELGDSALYLCASSHSWNTGELFFGEGSRLTVL.

V gene TRBV18 combines with J gene TRBJ2-3; D unresolved. V gave up 3 bases and J gave up 1 base, with 2 bases separating them. CDR1 is KGHSH and CDR2 is LQKENI in the germline V gene. This CDR3 comprises 12 residues. CDR3 coding DNA: TGTGCCAGCTCACCCGGCACAGATACGCAGTATTTT. Translated: CASSPGTDTQYF.

This chain connects TRBV7-9 to TRBJ1-2, with D tentatively TRBD1 (5 bases). CDR3 length equals 15 residues. Germline CDR1 SEHNR, CDR2 FQNEAQ (reference sequence). V shed 0 bases and J shed 6 bases, with 14 bases lying between them. CDR3 in DNA: TGTGCCAGCAGCTTAGCGTTGGGGGGTTTGGATGGCTACACCTTC. It is translated as CASSLALGGLDGYTF.

The CDR3 DNA reads as TGTGCCAGTAGTTCGCCGGGGGCTGGAAACACCATATATTTT. Its protein product is CASSSPGAGNTIYF. V is TRBV19 and J is TRBJ1-3; TRBD1 might be the D (5 bases). CDR1 is LNHDA, CDR2 SQIVND, per germline (reference sequence). Trimming took off 5 bases at V and 2 bases at J, with 10 bases between the two ends. This CDR3 has 14 amino acids.

The gene calls are TRBV7-2 and TRBJ2-1, with TRBD2 identical over 11 bases. The CDR3 is 21 amino acids. Germline V CDR1 and CDR2: SGHTA, FQGNSA. With V trimmed by 0 bases and J by 3 bases, 16 bases remained unmatched. The CDR3 bases are TGTGCCAGCAGCTTAGCCCCTGTAGCGGGAGGGCGCTGGGTCAACTACAATGAGCAGTTCTTC. Encoded protein: CASSLAPVAGGRWVNYNEQFF.

The rearrangement joins TRBV4-1 to TRBJ2-3, with 8 positions matching TRBD1. The CDR3 has 16 amino acids. The germline V gene encodes CDR1 MGHRA and CDR2 YSYEKL. Trimming at V came to 1 base and at J to 5 bases, leaving 8 bases not matched to a gene. Here the CDR3 DNA reads TGCGCCAGCAGCCAAGTCCGGGACAGGCTGGGAGATACGCAGTATTTT. Protein: CASSQVRDRLGDTQYF.

The genes are TRBV9 and TRBJ2-3; TRBD2 matches 8 bases. Per germline, CDR1 SGDLS and CDR2 YYNGEE. J gave up 6 bases and V 2 bases, and 17 bases lay outside the gene matches. The CDR3 sequence is 18 residues long. CDR3 nucleotides: TGTGCCAGCAGCGTGGGCAAAATTTTAGCGGGGACGGCGGATACGCAGTATTTT. Translated: CASSVGKILAGTADTQYF.